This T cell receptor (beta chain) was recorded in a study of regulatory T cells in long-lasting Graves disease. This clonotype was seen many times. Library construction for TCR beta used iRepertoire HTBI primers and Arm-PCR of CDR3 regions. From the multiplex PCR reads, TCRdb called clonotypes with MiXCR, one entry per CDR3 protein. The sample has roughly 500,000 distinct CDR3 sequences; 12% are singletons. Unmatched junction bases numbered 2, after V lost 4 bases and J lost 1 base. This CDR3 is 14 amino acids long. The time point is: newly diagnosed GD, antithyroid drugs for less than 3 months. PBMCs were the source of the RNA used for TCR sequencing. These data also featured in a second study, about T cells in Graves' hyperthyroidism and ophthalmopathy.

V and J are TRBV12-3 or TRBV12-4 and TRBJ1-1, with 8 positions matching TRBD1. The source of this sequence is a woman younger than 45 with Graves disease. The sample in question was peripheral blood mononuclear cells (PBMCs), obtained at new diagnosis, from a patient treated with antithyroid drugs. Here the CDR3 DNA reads TGTGCCAGCAGTTCCGACAGGGGGAACACTGAAGCTTTCTTT. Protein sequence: CASSSDRGNTEAFF.